This T cell receptor beta chain was recovered during a study of CD8 T cells in ankylosing spondylitis. Study-wide results and caveats: Reportedly, significant enrichment of disease-linked clones occurred in matched ankylosing spondylitis synovial fluid. Disease-linked clones were CD8+ and relatively rare in peripheral blood. Roughly eight highly homologous variants made up a TCR beta motif that seemed to typify ankylosing spondylitis blood.

Libraries for TCR beta were made by quantitative 5'-RACE with molecular barcodes. TCRdb re-called the 5' RACE reads with MiXCR, one entry per CDR3 protein. The repertoire holds a few hundred thousand distinct CDR3 sequences, with around 6.6% as singletons. The sample holds a few counts of this clonotype. Its specificity is unknown. Sequencing was done on a sample of blood, either unsorted or a sorted T cell fraction (not recorded which). This clonotype originated in a male donor with ankylosing spondylitis.

The CDR3 DNA sequence: TGTGCCAGCAGCTTAGCCCAGGGACGCAGGTCATTCCTCTCTGGGGCCAACGTCCTGACTTTC. Its protein product is CASSLAQGRRSFLSGANVLTF. This rearrangement joins TRBV7-2 to TRBJ2-6, with D perhaps TRBD1 or TRBD2 (5 bases each). The CDR3 runs 21 residues. The germline V and J ends were trimmed by 0 bases and 0 bases, with 21 bases remaining between them. CDR1 and CDR2 (germline): SGHTA, FQGNSA.